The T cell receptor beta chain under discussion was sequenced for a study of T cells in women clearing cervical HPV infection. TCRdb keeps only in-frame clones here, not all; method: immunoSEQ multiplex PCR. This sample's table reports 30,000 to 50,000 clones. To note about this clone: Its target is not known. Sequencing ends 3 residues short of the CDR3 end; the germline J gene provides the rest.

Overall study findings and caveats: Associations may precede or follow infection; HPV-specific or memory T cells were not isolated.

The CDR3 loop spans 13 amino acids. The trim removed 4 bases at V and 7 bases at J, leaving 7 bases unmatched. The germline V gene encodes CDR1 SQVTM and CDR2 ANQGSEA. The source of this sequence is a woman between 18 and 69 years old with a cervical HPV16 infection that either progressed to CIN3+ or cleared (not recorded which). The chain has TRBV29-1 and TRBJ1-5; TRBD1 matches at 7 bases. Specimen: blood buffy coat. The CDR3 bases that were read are TGCAGCGTTGTGGAGACAGGGTCCCAGCCC. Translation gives CSVVETGSQP. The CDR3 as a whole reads CSVVETGSQPQHF.